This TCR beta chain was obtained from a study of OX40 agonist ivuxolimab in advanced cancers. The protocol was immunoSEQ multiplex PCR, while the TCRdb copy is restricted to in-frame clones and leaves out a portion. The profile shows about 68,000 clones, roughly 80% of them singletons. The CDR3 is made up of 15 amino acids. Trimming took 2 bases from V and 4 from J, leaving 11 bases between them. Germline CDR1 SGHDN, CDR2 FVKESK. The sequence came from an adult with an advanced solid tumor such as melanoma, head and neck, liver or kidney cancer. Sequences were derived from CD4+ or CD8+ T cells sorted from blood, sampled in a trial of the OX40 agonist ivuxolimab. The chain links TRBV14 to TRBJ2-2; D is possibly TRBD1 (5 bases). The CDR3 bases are TGTGCCAGCAGCCAATTTTTCAGGGCCACCGGGGAGCTGTTTTTT. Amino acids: CASSQFFRATGELFF.